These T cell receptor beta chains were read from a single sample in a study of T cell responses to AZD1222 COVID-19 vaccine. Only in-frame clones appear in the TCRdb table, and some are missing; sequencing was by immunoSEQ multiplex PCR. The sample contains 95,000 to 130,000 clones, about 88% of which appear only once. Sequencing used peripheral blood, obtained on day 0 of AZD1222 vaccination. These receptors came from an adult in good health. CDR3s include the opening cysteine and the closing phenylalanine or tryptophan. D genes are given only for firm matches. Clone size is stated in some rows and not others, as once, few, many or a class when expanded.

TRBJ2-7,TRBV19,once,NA,TGTGCCAGTCAACAGGGCTACGAGCAGTACTTC,CASQQGYEQYF
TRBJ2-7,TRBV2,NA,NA,TGTGCCAGCAGTGAAGGGTCCTACGAGCAGTACTTC,CASSEGSYEQYF
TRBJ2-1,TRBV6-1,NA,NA,TGTGCCAGCAGTGAAAACGGGGTCTTAACTGAGCAGTTCTTC,CASSENGVLTEQFF
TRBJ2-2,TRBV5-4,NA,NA,TGTGCCAGCAGCACCGTAGGGACTTTCGCCGGGGAGCTGTTTTTT,CASSTVGTFAGELFF
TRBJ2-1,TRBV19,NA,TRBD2,TGTGCCAGTAGTACTACGGGACTAGGGCAGTTCTTC,CASSTTGLGQFF
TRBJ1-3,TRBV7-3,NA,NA,TGTGCCAGCAGCTTAGTTGGGGGCGTTGGAAACACCATATATTTT,CASSLVGGVGNTIYF
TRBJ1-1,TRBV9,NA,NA,TGTGCCAGCAGCTTATTCCCGGAGGGGGACACTGAAGCTTTCTTT,CASSLFPEGDTEAFF
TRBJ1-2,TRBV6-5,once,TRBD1,TGTGCCAGCAGTTACACGGGGACAGGCTATGGCTACACCTTC,CASSYTGTGYGYTF
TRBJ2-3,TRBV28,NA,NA,TGTGCCAGCAGTCTCGGAAATACTTTTGATACGCAGTATTTT,CASSLGNTFDTQYF
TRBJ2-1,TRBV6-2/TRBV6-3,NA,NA,TGTGCCAGCAGTTATTCGGCCGGGAATGAGCAGTTCTTC,CASSYSAGNEQFF
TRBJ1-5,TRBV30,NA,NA,TGTGCCTGGTCCCGCGGGGCCAGCCCCAATCAGCCCCAGCATTTT,CAWSRGASPNQPQHF
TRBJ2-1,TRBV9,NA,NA,TGTGCCAGCAGCCCTGGGAGTGAGCAGTTCTTC,CASSPGSEQFF
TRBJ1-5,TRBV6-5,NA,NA,TGTGCCAGCGCTCCGGCGGTCAATCAGCCCCAGCATTTT,CASAPAVNQPQHF
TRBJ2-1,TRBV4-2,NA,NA,TGTGCCAGCAGCCAAGAACGGCATGAGCAGTTCTTC,CASSQERHEQFF
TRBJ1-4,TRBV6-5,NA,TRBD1,TGTGCCAGCAGGGGACAGAGTAATGAAAAACTGTTTTTT,CASRGQSNEKLFF
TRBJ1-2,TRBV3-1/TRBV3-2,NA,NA,TGTGCCAGCAGCCAGGTCCCAACCTATGGCTACACCTTC,CASSQVPTYGYTF
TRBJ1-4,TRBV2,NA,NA,TGTGCCAGCACAACTAATGAAAAACTGTTTTTT,CASTTNEKLFF
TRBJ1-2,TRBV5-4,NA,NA,TGTGCCAGCAGCGGTCCGGGTCCGAATATTAACTATGGCTACACCTTC,CASSGPGPNINYGYTF
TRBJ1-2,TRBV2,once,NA,TGTGCCAGCAGAGGACTTCCGGCGGGCTACACCTTC,CASRGLPAGYTF
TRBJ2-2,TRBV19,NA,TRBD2,TGTGCCAGTCGGTCAGCGGGGGGACGAATAACCGGGGAGCTGTTTTTT,CASRSAGGRITGELFF
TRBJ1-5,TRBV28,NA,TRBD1,TGTGCCAGCAGTTCGGGACAGGGAGGACAGCCCCAGCATTTT,CASSSGQGGQPQHF
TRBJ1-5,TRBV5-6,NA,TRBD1,TGTGCCAGCAGCTTAGGGACAGCAACGTATAGCAATCAGCCCCAGCATTTT,CASSLGTATYSNQPQHF
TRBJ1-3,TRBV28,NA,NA,TGTGCCAGCAGTTTAGCGGCAGCGGGAAACACCATATATTTT,CASSLAAAGNTIYF
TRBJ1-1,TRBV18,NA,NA,TGTGCCAGCTCACCAGGGAAGCAGGCTGAAGCTTTCTTT,CASSPGKQAEAFF
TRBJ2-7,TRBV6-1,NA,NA,TGTGCCAGCAGTGAAGATAGATTCTACGAGCAGTACTTC,CASSEDRFYEQYF
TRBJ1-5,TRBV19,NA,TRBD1,TGTGCCAGTAGGGACAGGGGTATTATGTTTCGGAATCCGCCCCAGCATTTT,CASRDRGIMFRNPPQHF
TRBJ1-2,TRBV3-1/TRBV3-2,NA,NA,TGTGCCAGCAGCCAAGATTTTCAGAGTGGCTACACCTTC,CASSQDFQSGYTF
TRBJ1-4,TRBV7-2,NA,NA,TGTGCCAGCAGCGACTGGGGGGGGGAAAAACTGTTTTTT,CASSDWGGEKLFF
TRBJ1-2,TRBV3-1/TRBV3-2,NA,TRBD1,TGTGCCAGCAGCGAATTATACAGGGGGCGAGTTCTTGGCTACACCTTC,CASSELYRGRVLGYTF
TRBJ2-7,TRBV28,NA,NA,TGTGCCAGCAGTTTATCAGGGATCAGCGAGCAGTACTTC,CASSLSGISEQYF
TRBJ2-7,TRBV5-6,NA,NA,TGTGCCAGCAGCTTGTACTACGGGGCAGACGAGCAGTACTTC,CASSLYYGADEQYF
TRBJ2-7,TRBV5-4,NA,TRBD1,TGTGCCAGCAGCTTGGTCGGGACAGGGTCCTACGAGCAGTACTTC,CASSLVGTGSYEQYF
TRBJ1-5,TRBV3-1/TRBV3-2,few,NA,TGTGCCAGCAGCCAAAACCCCTCTAATCAGCCCCAGCATTTT,CASSQNPSNQPQHF
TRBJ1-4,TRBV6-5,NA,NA,TGTGCCAGCAGTCGGGACCCTGTGGCTAATGAAAAACTGTTTTTT,CASSRDPVANEKLFF
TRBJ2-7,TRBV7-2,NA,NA,TGTGCCAGCAGCCCATCCAGAGTGACCTACGAGCAGTACTTC,CASSPSRVTYEQYF
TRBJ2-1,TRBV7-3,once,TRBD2,TGTGCCAGCAGCTTAGAGTCTAGCGGGAGTCTCCCCTACAATGAGCAGTTCTTC,CASSLESSGSLPYNEQFF
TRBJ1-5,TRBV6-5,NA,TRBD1,TGTGCCAGCAGCCAGGGGGCAGGTCAGCCCCAGCATTTT,CASSQGAGQPQHF
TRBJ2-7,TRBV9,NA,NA,TGTGCCAGCAGCGTATCGCCAACGGGACCCTACGAGCAGTACTTC,CASSVSPTGPYEQYF
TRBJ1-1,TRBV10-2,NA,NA,TGCGCCAGCACAGTGGGAACTGAAGCTTTCTTT,CASTVGTEAFF
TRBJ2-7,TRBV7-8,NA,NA,TGTGCCAGCAGCCCGGTTGGGCCCTACGAGCAGTACTTC,CASSPVGPYEQYF
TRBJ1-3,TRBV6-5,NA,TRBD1,TGTGCCAGCAGAGACAGGGGTTTTTCTGGAAACACCATATATTTT,CASRDRGFSGNTIYF
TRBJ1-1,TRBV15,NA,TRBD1,TGTGCCACCAGCAGAGATATTCGACAGGGAAATTTCTTT,CATSRDIRQGNFF